This TCR beta chain was sequenced for a study of blood T cells in healthy people across ages. The CDR3 is 13 amino acids. CDR1 is LGHDT and CDR2 is YNNKEL in the germline V gene (reference sequence). Trimming stripped 2 bases from V and 6 bases from J, with 11 bases between. This clonotype was seen once. Its specificity is not known. Overall study findings and caveats: It was not known whether donors were CMV positive (a possible confounder of expanded clonotype changes). The diversity estimates, figures obtained from one million T cells, were considered underestimates. Getting older went along with TCR beta diversity per million T cells dropping roughly linearly.

The authors ran a second PCR of 7 to 11 cycles using a sample-barcoded 5' primer and a J-beta primer mix. TCRdb ran MiXCR on the 5' RACE reads and lists one entry per CDR3 protein. The sample consists of approximately 770,000 distinct CDR3 sequences, roughly 60% of them appearing once. Healthy Caucasian individuals from Russia aged about 6 to 100 were enrolled as donors. The chain is built from TRBV3-1 and TRBJ2-7, with D unresolved. Material for sequencing was blood. This receptor was identified in a man in his thirties or forties in good health. The chain's CDR3 is CASSQTQVGEQYF. The CDR3 DNA reads as TGTGCCAGCAGCCAAACGCAGGTGGGCGAGCAGTACTTC.